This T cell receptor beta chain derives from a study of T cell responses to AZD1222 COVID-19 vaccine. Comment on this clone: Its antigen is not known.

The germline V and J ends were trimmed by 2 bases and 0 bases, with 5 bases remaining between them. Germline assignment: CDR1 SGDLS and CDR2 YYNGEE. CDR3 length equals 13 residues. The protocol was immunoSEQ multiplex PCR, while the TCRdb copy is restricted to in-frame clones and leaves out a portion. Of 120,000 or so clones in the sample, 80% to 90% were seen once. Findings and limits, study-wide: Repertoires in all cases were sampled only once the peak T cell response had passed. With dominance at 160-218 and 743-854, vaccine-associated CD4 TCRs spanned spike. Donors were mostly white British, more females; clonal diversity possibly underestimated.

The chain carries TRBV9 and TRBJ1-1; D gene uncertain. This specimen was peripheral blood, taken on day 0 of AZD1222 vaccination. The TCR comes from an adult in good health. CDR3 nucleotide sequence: TGTGCCAGCAGCGTTGCGATGAACACTGAAGCTTTCTTT. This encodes CASSVAMNTEAFF.